The next 11 T cell receptor beta chains were all read from a single sample in a study of blood T cell repertoires in COVID-19 (dated by TCRdb to 2018 to 2020). The protocol used for the library was the immunoSEQ multiplex PCR assay. TCRdb carries this immuneACCESS record with in-frame sequences only. Its versions omit some clonotypes, under half of them owing to an unresolved V gene in the studies checked, with the rest unexplained. The table for this sample lists hundreds of thousands of clones; roughly 88% of them were counted only once. The ten largest account for roughly 6% of the sample. Source material: peripheral blood. The receptors were sampled from a woman aged 25 to 39 with COVID-19, enrolled during active disease.

The chain combines TRBV27 with TRBJ1-1, with 8 bases lining up with TRBD1. With 3 bases clipped from V and 1 base from J, the junction kept 10 bases outside the gene matches. The length of the CDR3 is 17 residues. Germline CDR1 is MNHEY and CDR2 is SMNVEV (reference sequence). The CDR3 bases are TGTGCCAGCAGTTTTGTCGGCAGGGGGCCCAAGAACACTGAAGCTTTCTTT. Encoded protein: CASSFVGRGPKNTEAFF.

The chain combines TRBV14 with TRBJ2-1, with 12 positions matching TRBD2. CDR1 SGHDN and CDR2 FVKESK come from the germline V gene. Trimming took 4 bases from V and 4 from J; bases not matched to a gene: 2. This CDR3 is built from 15 residues. The CDR3 loop is CASSPGLAGYNEQFF. CDR3 DNA sequence: TGTGCCAGCAGCCCAGGACTAGCGGGGTACAATGAGCAGTTCTTC.

V is TRBV9 and J is TRBJ1-5; TRBD1 is a possible D gene (6 bases). Germline V gene lookup returns CDR1 SGDLS and CDR2 YYNGEE. The CDR3 sequence is 15 residues long. Trimming stripped 0 bases from V and 6 bases from J, with 13 bases between. The CDR3 nucleotides are TGTGCCAGCAGCGTAGGCTTGGGGGCGAGTCAGCCCCAGCATTTT. Its translation is CASSVGLGASQPQHF.

This chain joins TRBV7-2 and TRBJ2-7; tentatively, D is TRBD2 (6 bases). Trimming cost V 5 bases and J 6 bases, with 23 bases left between them. The CDR3 is 16 amino acids. CDR1 SGHTA and CDR2 FQGNSA come from the germline V gene. CDR3 region: CASSLLPGTQPGEQYF. The CDR3, as DNA: TGTGCCAGCAGCCTCCTCCCCGGGACTCAGCCTGGCGAGCAGTACTTC.

The V and J genes are TRBV18 and TRBJ1-3, with D perhaps matching TRBD1 (5 bases). Germline loops: CDR1 KGHSH, CDR2 LQKENI. Trimming removed 4 bases at V and 7 bases at J, with 20 bases between. The CDR3 covers 16 residues. The CDR3 reads CASSLTLTVDGNTIYF. For the CDR3, the DNA is TGTGCCAGCTCACTCACCCTGACAGTGGACGGTAACACCATATATTTT.

The V and J genes are TRBV5-4 and TRBJ2-1, with 12 bases identical to TRBD2. This CDR3 is built from 15 residues. Per germline, CDR1 SGHNT and CDR2 YYREEE (reference sequence). V gave up 2 bases and J gave up 7 bases; unmatched junction bases: 4. CDR3 in DNA: TGTGCCAGCAGCTTAGCTAGCGGGGGGGCGAATGAGCAGTTCTTC. Encoded protein: CASSLASGGANEQFF. The full variable domain, completed using reference TRBV5-4 and TRBJ2-1, is ETGVTQSPTHLIKTRGQQVTLRCSSQSGHNTVSWYQQALGQGPQFIFQYYREEENGRGNFPPRFSGLQFPNYSSELNVNALELDDSALYLCASSLASGGANEQFFGPGTRLTVL.

The chain is built from TRBV7-8 and TRBJ2-1; 11 nucleotides match TRBD2. CDR3 length equals 16 residues. The J segment lost 13 bases and the V segment lost 5 bases, leaving 16 bases of the junction unmatched. Germline loops: CDR1 SGHVS, CDR2 FQNEAQ. The CDR3 DNA reads as TGTGCCAGCAGCCCACCCTTCAGTAGTAGCGGGGGGGCCCAGTTCTTC. Amino acids: CASSPPFSSSGGAQFF.

The V and J genes are TRBV27 and TRBJ2-7; the D gene is possibly TRBD2 (5 bases). Germline CDR1 and CDR2: MNHEY and SMNVEV (reference sequence). This CDR3 has 16 amino acids. The ends were cut back, 3 bases at V and 1 base at J, with 16 bases in the middle. In nucleotides, the CDR3 is TGTGCCAGCAGTTTTTACGGAGGTGGTGGGTCCTACGAGCAGTACTTC. It translates to CASSFYGGGGSYEQYF.

V and J are TRBV18 and TRBJ2-2, with D maybe TRBD2 (6 bases). V dropped 3 bases and J dropped 1 base, with 18 bases sitting between them. The CDR3 is made up of 18 amino acids. Germline loops: CDR1 KGHSH, CDR2 LQKENI. For the CDR3, the DNA is TGTGCCAGCTCACCTTTCCTCACTAGCCCTAAGAACACCGGGGAGCTGTTTTTT. Its translation: CASSPFLTSPKNTGELFF.

The CDR3 reads CATSRGLAGTSDFRGSYNEQFF. In nucleotides, the CDR3 is TGTGCCACCAGCAGAGGGTTGGCTGGGACTAGCGATTTTCGAGGCTCCTACAATGAGCAGTTCTTC. The J gene is TRBJ2-1, the V gene TRBV15, with 10 bases lining up with TRBD2. Germline loops: CDR1 LNHNV, CDR2 YYDKDF (reference sequence). V gave up 1 base and J gave up 0 bases; unmatched junction bases: 18. The CDR3 runs 22 residues.

This clone was observed many times. The genes are TRBV7-9 and TRBJ1-2, with TRBD1 matching over 8 bases. Germline loops: CDR1 SEHNR, CDR2 FQNEAQ (reference sequence). CDR3 length: 15 amino acids. V shed 3 bases and J 4 bases; nucleotides not matched to a gene: 7. The CDR3 DNA reads as TGTGCCAGCAGCTTCCCGGGACAGGAAGTCTATGGCTACACCTTC. Encoded protein: CASSFPGQEVYGYTF.